These 6 T cell receptor beta chains originate from one sample sequenced in a study of blood T cell repertoires in COVID-19. Using immunoSEQ multiplex PCR, the repertoire was profiled, and TCRdb retains in-frame clones only, with some absent. The table lists 200,000 to 250,000 clones, less than 90% of them singletons, with around 1.6% in the top ten. The sequenced sample consisted of peripheral blood. The source of these receptors is a man in his sixties or seventies with acute or convalescent COVID-19.

This clone was seen a single time. This chain links TRBV6-1 with TRBJ2-1; TRBD2 matches at 9 bases. V gave up 2 bases and J gave up 7 bases; unmatched junction bases: 6. Looked up from germline, CDR1 is MNHNS and CDR2 is SASEGT. This CDR3 is 15 amino acids long. The CDR3 protein is CASSEFSGSMNEQFF. CDR3 coding DNA: TGTGCCAGCAGTGAATTTAGCGGGAGTATGAATGAGCAGTTCTTC.

This clone was observed a single time. Distinct nucleotide sequences in the sample also encode this CDR3. The V gene is TRBV5-1, the J gene TRBJ1-4; D perhaps matches TRBD1 (5 bases). Trimming left V 0 bases short and J 8 bases short, with 11 bases between. Per germline, CDR1 SGHRS and CDR2 YFSETQ. This CDR3 is built from 14 residues. The CDR3 DNA reads as TGCGCCAGCAGCTTGGGGGGCGCGAACGAAAAACTGTTTTTT. Its translation: CASSLGGANEKLFF.

This chain connects TRBV2 to TRBJ1-1; TRBD1 matches at 7 bases. Trimming at V came to 11 bases and at J to 1 base, leaving 7 bases not matched to a gene. The CDR3 sequence is 13 residues long. Germline V lookup: CDR1 SNHLY, CDR2 FYNNEI. The CDR3 nucleotides read TGTGCCGGAAAAGGGGACAGGAACACTGAAGCTTTCTTT. Translated, it gives CAGKGDRNTEAFF.

The V and J genes are TRBV18 and TRBJ1-1; D is uncertain. The germline V gene encodes CDR1 KGHSH and CDR2 LQKENI. The V end was cut by 3 bases, the J end by 5 bases, with 10 bases between. The CDR3 consists of 13 residues. DNA of the CDR3: TGTGCCAGCTCACCTCAGAGGGATACTGAAGCTTTCTTT. This sequence encodes CASSPQRDTEAFF.

Only a few counts were recorded for this clone. The genes are TRBV16 and TRBJ2-3, with D possibly TRBD1 on 5 matching bases. V was pared by 1 base and J by 2 bases, with 10 bases between. CDR3 length: 15 residues. Germline CDR1 KGHSY, CDR2 FQNENV. CDR3 bases: TGTGCCAGCAGCCAATTTAGGGGAAACACAGATACGCAGTATTTT. Residues: CASSQFRGNTDTQYF.

V is TRBV9 and J is TRBJ2-2, with TRBD1 matching over 7 bases. Germline V gene data show CDR1 as SGDLS and CDR2 as YYNGEE. This CDR3 spans 15 amino acids. The V and J ends lost 4 bases and 1 base, in that order; junction bases with no gene match: 4. Written as DNA, the CDR3 is TGTGCCAGCAGCCTGGGACAGATGAACACCGGGGAGCTGTTTTTT. The encoded protein is CASSLGQMNTGELFF.